The clone carrying this T cell receptor (beta chain) has a handful of counts. The antigen remains unidentified. A sample-barcoded 5' primer and a J-beta primer mix were used in a second PCR of about 6 to 12 cycles. All cDNA molecules were each tagged by a template-switch adaptor with 12 random nucleotides. In TCRdb, the 5' RACE reads were re-called with MiXCR into one record per CDR3 protein. The table records about 730,000 distinct CDR3 sequences, roughly 43% of them present only once. This sample was included in a study of blood T cells in healthy people across ages. Study outcomes and limitations: Greater diversity and more naive CD4+ cells were seen in long-lived donors than in aged donors. It was found that TCR beta diversity correlated strongly with the percentage of naive T cells.

This CDR3 spans 15 amino acids. The germline V gene has CDR1 DFQATT and CDR2 SNEGSKA (reference sequence). The V gene lost 5 bases and the J gene lost 1 base, with 15 bases spanning the gap. The sequence derives from a woman aged 55 to 70 in good health. Sequencing used blood. The J gene is TRBJ2-1, the V gene TRBV20-1, with D possibly TRBD2 on 5 matching bases. CDR3 residues: CSAPDYGISYNEQFF. The CDR3 nucleotides read TGCAGTGCTCCCGACTACGGAATATCCTACAATGAGCAGTTCTTC.